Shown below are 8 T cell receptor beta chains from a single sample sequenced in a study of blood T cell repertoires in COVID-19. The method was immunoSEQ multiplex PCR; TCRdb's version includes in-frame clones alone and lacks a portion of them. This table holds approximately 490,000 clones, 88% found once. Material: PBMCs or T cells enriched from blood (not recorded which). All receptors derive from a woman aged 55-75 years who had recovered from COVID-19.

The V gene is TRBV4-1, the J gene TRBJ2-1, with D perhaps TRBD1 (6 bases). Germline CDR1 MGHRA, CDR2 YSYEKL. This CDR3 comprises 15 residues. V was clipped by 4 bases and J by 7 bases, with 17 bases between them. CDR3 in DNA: TGCGCCAGCAGCCCTGGATCAACAGGGCGGAATGAGCAGTTCTTC. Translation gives CASSPGSTGRNEQFF.

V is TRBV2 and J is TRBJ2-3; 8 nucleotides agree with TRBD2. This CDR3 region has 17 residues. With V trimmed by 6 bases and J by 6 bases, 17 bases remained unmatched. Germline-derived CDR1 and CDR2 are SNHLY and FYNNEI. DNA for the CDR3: TGTGCCAGCAGGAAGGGACTACCCTCGGGGGGGTGGGATACGCAGTATTTT. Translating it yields CASRKGLPSGGWDTQYF.

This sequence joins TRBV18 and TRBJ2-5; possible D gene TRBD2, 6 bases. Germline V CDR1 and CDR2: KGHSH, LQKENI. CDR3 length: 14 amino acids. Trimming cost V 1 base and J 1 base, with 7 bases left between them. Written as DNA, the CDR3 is TGTGCCAGCTCACCACGCGGGGTCCAAGAGACCCAGTACTTC. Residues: CASSPRGVQETQYF.

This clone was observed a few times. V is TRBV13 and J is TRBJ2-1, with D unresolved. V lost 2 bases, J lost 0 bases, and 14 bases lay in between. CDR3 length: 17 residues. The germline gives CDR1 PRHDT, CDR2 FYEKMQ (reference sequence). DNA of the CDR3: TGTGCCAGCAGCTTACGCTTGATCGCGAGCTCCTACAATGAGCAGTTCTTC. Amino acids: CASSLRLIASSYNEQFF.

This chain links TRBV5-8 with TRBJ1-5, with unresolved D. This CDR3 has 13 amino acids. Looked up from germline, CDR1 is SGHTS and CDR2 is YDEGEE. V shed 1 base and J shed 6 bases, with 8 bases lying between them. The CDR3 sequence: CASSLRTGQPQHF. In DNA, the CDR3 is TGTGCCAGCAGCTTGAGGACTGGTCAGCCCCAGCATTTT.

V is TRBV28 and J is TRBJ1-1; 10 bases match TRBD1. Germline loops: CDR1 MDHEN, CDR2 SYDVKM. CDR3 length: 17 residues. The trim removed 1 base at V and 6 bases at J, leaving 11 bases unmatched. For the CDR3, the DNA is TGTGCCAGCAGTTTATTGGTCCCCCGACAGGGGGCATCTGAAGCTTTCTTT. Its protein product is CASSLLVPRQGASEAFF.

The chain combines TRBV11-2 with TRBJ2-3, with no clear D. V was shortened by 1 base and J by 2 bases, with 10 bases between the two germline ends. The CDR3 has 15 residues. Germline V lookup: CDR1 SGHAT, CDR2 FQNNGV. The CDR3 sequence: CASSLARSYTDTQYF. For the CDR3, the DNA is TGTGCCAGCAGCTTAGCCCGGAGTTACACAGATACGCAGTATTTT.

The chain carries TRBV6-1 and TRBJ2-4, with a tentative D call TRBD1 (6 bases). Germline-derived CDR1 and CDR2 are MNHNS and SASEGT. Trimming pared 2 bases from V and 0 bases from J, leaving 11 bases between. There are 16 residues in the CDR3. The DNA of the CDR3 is TGTGCCAGCAGTGAACTTGGGGGCCCAGCCAAAAACATTCAGTACTTC. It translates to CASSELGGPAKNIQYF.